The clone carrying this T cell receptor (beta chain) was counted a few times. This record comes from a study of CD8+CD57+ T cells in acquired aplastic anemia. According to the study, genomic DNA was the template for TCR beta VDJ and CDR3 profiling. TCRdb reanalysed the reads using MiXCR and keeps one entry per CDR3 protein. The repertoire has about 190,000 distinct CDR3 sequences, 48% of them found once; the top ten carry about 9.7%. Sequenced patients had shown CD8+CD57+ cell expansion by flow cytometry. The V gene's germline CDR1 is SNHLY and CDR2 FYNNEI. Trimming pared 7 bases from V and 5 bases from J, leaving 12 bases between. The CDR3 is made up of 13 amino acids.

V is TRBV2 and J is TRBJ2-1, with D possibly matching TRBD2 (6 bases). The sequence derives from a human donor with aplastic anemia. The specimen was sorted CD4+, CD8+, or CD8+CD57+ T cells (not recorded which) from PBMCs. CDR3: CASNRDLDNEQFF. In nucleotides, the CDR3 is TGTGCCAGCAACCGGGACTTGGACAATGAGCAGTTCTTC.